A selection of T cell receptor beta chains follows, all from one sample in a study of OX40 agonist ivuxolimab in advanced cancers. Some clones are missing from TCRdb's copy, which holds only in-frame ones; the method was immunoSEQ multiplex PCR. The sample records under 90,000 clones, more than 80% being singletons. This specimen was CD4+ or CD8+ T cells sorted from blood, taken in a trial of the OX40 agonist ivuxolimab. The source of these receptors is an adult with an advanced solid tumor such as melanoma, head and neck, liver or kidney cancer. Each CDR3 is given with its conserved first and last residue. D genes are given only for firm matches. Size tells how often a clone was seen (once, few, many) or the class of an expanded clone, and some rows leave it out.

>.|.|TRBV7-3|TRBJ2-1
CASSSLIEQFF
TGTGCCAGCAGCTCCTTGATTGAGCAGTTCTTC
>.|.|TRBV5-6|TRBJ2-1
CASSLTGANLYNEQFF
TGTGCCAGCAGCTTAACGGGGGCCAATCTCTACAATGAGCAGTTCTTC
>.|.|TRBV6-5|TRBJ1-1
CASSYKNRAGTEAFF
TGTGCCAGCAGTTATAAAAACAGGGCGGGCACTGAAGCTTTCTTT
>few|.|TRBV28|TRBJ1-1
CASSLGRRAQAFF
TGTGCCAGCAGTTTAGGACGGAGGGCTCAAGCTTTCTTT
>.|.|TRBV11-2|TRBJ1-1
CASRPPPGAGMNTEAFF
TGTGCCAGCAGACCACCCCCCGGGGCCGGTATGAACACTGAAGCTTTCTTT
>.|.|TRBV2|TRBJ1-2
CASRDLTGAYGRGYTF
TGTGCCAGCAGGGACTTGACAGGTGCTTATGGTCGAGGCTACACCTTC
>few|.|TRBV6-1|TRBJ1-2
CASSEVDSSHLYGYTF
TGTGCCAGCAGTGAGGTTGACAGCTCACATCTCTATGGCTACACCTTC
>.|TRBD2|TRBV11-3|TRBJ2-7
CARSSGGGYEQYF
TGTGCCCGCAGCTCTGGGGGGGGCTACGAGCAGTACTTC
>.|.|TRBV18|TRBJ2-3
CASSYMGTDTQYF
TGTGCCAGCTCCTATATGGGCACAGATACGCAGTATTTT
>.|.|TRBV11-2|TRBJ2-6
CASSRLSISGANVLTF
TGTGCCAGCAGCCGACTTAGTATCTCTGGGGCCAACGTCCTGACTTTC
>.|.|TRBV18|TRBJ1-6
CASSPRTQMDSPLHF
TGTGCCAGCTCACCGCGGACCCAAATGGATTCACCCCTCCACTTT
>.|TRBD2|TRBV19|TRBJ2-7
CASSINRVAAGASGEQYF
TGTGCCAGTAGTATAAATCGGGTTGCGGCGGGAGCCTCGGGCGAGCAGTACTTC
>once|TRBD1|TRBV30|TRBJ2-1
CALSRDRGLNEQFF
TGTGCCTTGTCCCGGGACAGGGGCCTCAATGAGCAGTTCTTC
>.|.|TRBV6-6|TRBJ1-1
CASSRGNTEAFF
TGTGCCAGCAGTAGGGGTAACACTGAAGCTTTCTTT
>.|.|TRBV5-1|TRBJ1-2
CASSLGSGYTF
TGCGCCAGCAGCTTGGGTTCGGGCTACACCTTC
>.|.|TRBV7-3|TRBJ2-7
CASSSGPNREQYF
TGTGCCAGCAGCTCTGGACCGAATAGGGAGCAGTACTTC
>.|.|TRBV18|TRBJ1-5
CASSPPADFGYQPQHF
TGTGCCAGCTCACCACCGGCCGACTTTGGGTATCAGCCCCAGCATTTT
>.|.|TRBV6-5|TRBJ1-2
CASSYSGEGAYGYTF
TGTGCCAGCAGTTACTCGGGGGAAGGGGCCTATGGCTACACCTTC
>.|.|TRBV4-3|TRBJ1-1
CASSQDYRPNTEAFF
TGCGCCAGCAGCCAAGATTACAGGCCGAACACTGAAGCTTTCTTT
>.|TRBD1|TRBV9|TRBJ2-1
CASSNRDRTYNEQFF
TGTGCCAGCAGCAACCGGGACAGAACCTACAATGAGCAGTTCTTC
>.|.|TRBV10-3|TRBJ1-1
CAIMGGGTEAFF
TGTGCCATTATGGGTGGGGGCACTGAAGCTTTCTTT
>.|TRBD1|TRBV19|TRBJ2-1
CASSRGQGAYNEQFF
TGTGCCAGTAGTCGGGGACAGGGGGCGTACAATGAGCAGTTCTTC
>.|.|TRBV20-1|TRBJ1-4
CSAGGLEKLFF
TGCAGTGCTGGAGGACTTGAAAAACTGTTTTTT
>.|.|TRBV7-9|TRBJ1-2
CASSLRTGYGYTF
TGTGCCAGCAGCTTGCGGACCGGCTATGGCTACACCTTC
>.|.|TRBV6-6|TRBJ2-5
CASSFPGSETQYF
TGTGCCAGCAGTTTCCCTGGCTCAGAGACCCAGTACTTC
>few|.|TRBV5-1|TRBJ1-5
CASSLDRVHDRQPQHF
TGCGCCAGCAGCTTGGACAGGGTTCACGATCGTCAGCCCCAGCATTTT
>.|TRBD2|TRBV19|TRBJ2-3
CASRVTSGSRTDTQYF
TGTGCCAGTAGAGTGACTAGCGGGTCCCGCACAGATACGCAGTATTTT
>.|.|TRBV7-9|TRBJ2-1
CASIRDVGLGNEQFF
TGTGCCAGCATCCGGGACGTAGGTTTGGGGAATGAGCAGTTCTTC
>.|.|TRBV6-4|TRBJ1-2
CASSPGNPYYGYTF
TGTGCCAGCAGCCCAGGAAACCCCTACTATGGCTACACCTTC
>.|.|TRBV7-9|TRBJ1-6
CASSFTPGRWDSPLHF
TGTGCCAGCAGCTTCACTCCGGGCCGTTGGGATTCACCCCTCCACTTT
>few|.|TRBV19|TRBJ2-4
CATGRGAKNIQYF
TGTGCCACAGGGAGGGGGGCCAAAAACATTCAGTACTTC
>.|TRBD2|TRBV7-9|TRBJ2-5
CATGLAGDETQYF
TGTGCCACCGGACTAGCGGGAGACGAGACCCAGTACTTC
>few|TRBD2|TRBV5-1|TRBJ2-1
CASATSGGANEQFF
TGCGCCAGCGCCACTAGCGGGGGTGCCAATGAGCAGTTCTTC
>.|.|TRBV5-1|TRBJ1-3
CASSLGGPNSGNTIYF
TGCGCCAGCAGCTTGGGCGGGCCCAACTCTGGAAACACCATATATTTT
>.|TRBD2|TRBV7-2|TRBJ2-1
CASSLGTSGSNEQFF
TGTGCCAGCAGCTTAGGGACTAGCGGGAGCAATGAGCAGTTCTTC
>.|.|TRBV6-1|TRBJ1-1
CASNDGQGAFF
TGTGCCAGTAACGATGGCCAGGGAGCTTTCTTT
>.|TRBD2|TRBV5-1|TRBJ2-5
CASSRDPGGMGETQYF
TGCGCCAGCAGCAGAGACCCGGGGGGGATGGGAGAGACCCAGTACTTC
>.|.|TRBV4-1|TRBJ2-2
CASSQDLGGSNTGELFF
TGCGCCAGCAGCCAAGACTTGGGGGGATCAAACACCGGGGAGCTGTTTTTT
>.|TRBD1|TRBV5-4|TRBJ1-2
CASSHGQGDGGYTF
TGTGCCAGCAGCCATGGACAGGGGGACGGTGGCTACACCTTC
>once|TRBD1|TRBV10-3|TRBJ1-1
CAISERDPGQGTTEAFF
TGTGCCATCAGTGAGAGGGATCCGGGACAGGGGACCACTGAAGCTTTCTTT
>once|TRBD1|TRBV18|TRBJ2-3
CASSPGTGRWGTQYF
TGTGCCAGCTCACCGGGGACAGGGCGATGGGGTACGCAGTATTTT
>.|TRBD2|TRBV29-1|TRBJ2-3
CSVEGGRGTDTQYF
TGCAGCGTTGAGGGGGGGAGGGGCACAGATACGCAGTATTTT
>.|.|TRBV6-1|TRBJ1-5
CASRTDRNQPQHF
TGTGCCAGCAGGACCGACAGGAATCAGCCCCAGCATTTT
>.|TRBD1|TRBV28|TRBJ1-1
CASSGDRALHTEAFF
TGTGCCAGCAGCGGGGACAGGGCATTGCACACTGAAGCTTTCTTT
>.|TRBD1|TRBV28|TRBJ2-5
CASSKTGTGGLETQYF
TGTGCCAGCAGTAAGACCGGGACAGGGGGCTTGGAGACCCAGTACTTC
>.|.|TRBV19|TRBJ2-2
CASSIDRLGGTGELFF
TGTGCCAGTAGTATCGACCGCTTAGGAGGCACCGGGGAGCTGTTTTTT
>.|.|TRBV9|TRBJ1-2
CASSATGNYGYTF
TGTGCCAGCAGCGCTACAGGAAACTATGGCTACACCTTC
>.|TRBD1|TRBV10-2|TRBJ1-5
CASSGQGAQPQHF
TGCGCCAGCAGTGGGCAGGGGGCCCAGCCCCAGCATTTT
>.|TRBD1|TRBV2|TRBJ1-1
CASSWDRGLSLNTEAFF
TGTGCCAGCAGTTGGGACAGGGGCCTCTCCTTGAACACTGAAGCTTTCTTT
>.|TRBD2|TRBV5-4|TRBJ2-1
CASSDGLGHYNEQFF
TGTGCCAGCAGCGACGGACTAGGCCACTACAATGAGCAGTTCTTC
>.|TRBD2|TRBV7-3|TRBJ2-3
CASSPGLAGGAWDTQYF
TGTGCCAGCAGCCCGGGACTAGCGGGAGGAGCGTGGGATACGCAGTATTTT
>.|.|TRBV7-9|TRBJ2-4
CASSLEGGLGNIQYF
TGTGCCAGCAGCTTAGAGGGAGGTTTGGGGAACATTCAGTACTTC
>.|.|TRBV27|TRBJ1-5
CASSPTRGYSNQPQHF
TGTGCCAGCAGTCCGACCAGGGGCTATAGCAATCAGCCCCAGCATTTT
>.|TRBD1|TRBV15|TRBJ1-1
CATSRDVDRGGTEAFF
TGTGCCACCAGCAGAGACGTCGACAGGGGCGGCACTGAAGCTTTCTTT
>.|.|TRBV9|TRBJ2-3
CASSVAGAPTFTDTQYF
TGTGCCAGCAGCGTAGCGGGGGCCCCAACTTTCACAGATACGCAGTATTTT
>.|.|TRBV5-1|TRBJ1-4
CASSLAGQGNEKLFF
TGCGCCAGCAGCTTGGCCGGGCAGGGCAATGAAAAACTGTTTTTT